What follows describes a single TCR beta chain. This clone has a single count. Its cognate antigen has yet to be identified. Base qualities were left out, and no much larger clone turns up one base away. The sample originates from a study of blood T cell repertoires in COVID-19 (dated by TCRdb to about 2020). For context, the study as a whole: The collaborator samples originated in the United States, Italy and Spain and spanned the acute and convalescent phases of COVID-19. The material from the prospective study consisted of cDNA or gDNA derived from T cells, B-cell-depleted T cells, or PBMCs. Deeply sampled blood TCRbeta repertoires from subjects exposed to, actively infected with, or recovered from COVID-19 were included in the dataset. The repertoires were released in a freely available public database intended as a resource for research on the immune response to SARS-CoV-2. Samples came from the ongoing ImmuneRACE study (first 160 participants) plus 1,254 subjects from 6 global collaborators. Nearly every sample came with metadata listing a de-identified subject ID, COVID-19 status, age in years and sex. HLA class I and class II types, where available, came from metadata supplied by the sample provider rather than from assay-based typing.

In the prospective study, participants were roughly 18 to 89 years old, resided in approximately 25 geographic areas of the United States, and were enrolled through a virtual design. To assign participants to cohorts, the prospective study relied on clinical history that participants themselves reported in a screening survey and a study questionnaire. In the prospective study, whole blood, serum and a nasopharyngeal or oropharyngeal swab were collected from each participant by mobile phlebotomists. Additional blood draws and questionnaires over an approximately two-month period could optionally be provided by prospective study participants. Before DNA extraction, blood samples from the prospective study were shipped at room temperature or frozen. The immunoSEQ Assay, a bias-controlled multiplex PCR, was used to amplify TCRbeta CDR3 regions from genomic DNA. As for the authors' bioinformatics: The number of nucleated cells in each sample was estimated by amplification of reference gene primers within the assay. Sequence reads were collapsed and filtered to measure the absolute abundance of every unique TCRbeta CDR3 rearrangement. For each sample, productive Simpson clonality was calculated by taking the square root of Simpson's diversity index across productive rearrangements. Entries here come from immuneACCESS through TCRdb and include only in-frame sequences with V and J called. Some clones fail to appear in such tables; in the studies checked, an unresolved V gene covers under half of the shortfall, and the cause of the remainder is unknown. V and J calls and clone size are given by that table; D and trimming were obtained from the DNA. For this sample the table gives roughly 200,000 clones, of which 86% were detected only once. Clones ranked in the top ten supply roughly 5.9% of the sample.

Beyond this particular receptor, the publication reports: The quantity of clinical and demographic metadata differed by source and by participant and was supplied without curation.

Cut back by 0 bases and 6 bases, the V and J ends lie 5 bases apart. Reading from cysteine to phenylalanine, the CDR3 counts 12 amino acids. Only the CDR3 part of the read is kept: 36 bases, read in frame from the first base. Via the germline V gene, CDR1 is SGHTA and CDR2 FQGNSA. The receptor chain draws on TRBV7-2 and TRBJ1-2; no confident D gene assignment can be made. The sample was PBMCs or T cells enriched from blood (not recorded which). The TCR sequence derives from a man aged 40-49 years with acute COVID-19. The DNA sequence is TGTGCCAGCAGCTTAGCGTTCGATGGCTACACCTTC. Protein translation: CASSLAFDGYTF.